This T cell receptor (beta chain) was identified during a study of blood T cell repertoires in COVID-19. This CDR3 has 16 amino acids. V dropped 0 bases and J dropped 3 bases, with 14 bases sitting between them. Germline CDR1 SGHNT, CDR2 YENEEA. Individuals drawn from some 25 US areas were about 18 to 90 years old. Profiling relied on immunoSEQ multiplex PCR, and the TCRdb table lists in-frame clones only, not all of them. The sample lists a few hundred thousand clones, approximately 88% seen once, with less than 2% in the top ten. Specimen: PBMCs or T cells enriched from blood (not recorded which). The genes are TRBV11-3 and TRBJ1-1; no clear D. The TCR sequence derives from a woman aged 40 to 50 who had recovered from COVID-19. The CDR3 protein is CASSLEHRGGYTEAFF. CDR3 in DNA: TGTGCCAGCAGCTTAGAGCACCGGGGAGGGTACACTGAAGCTTTCTTT.